This paragraph covers one T cell receptor (beta chain) sequence. TCRdb keeps only in-frame clones here, not all; method: immunoSEQ multiplex PCR. The sample has 150,000 to 200,000 clones, 86% seen once. The germline V gene encodes CDR1 SGHVS and CDR2 FNYEAQ. V shed 5 bases, J shed 4 bases, and the junction held 8 bases outside the gene matches. CDR3 size: 16 residues. The source of the sample is a study of blood T cell repertoires in COVID-19. V is TRBV7-6 and J is TRBJ1-6; TRBD1 agrees at 7 bases. The sample was peripheral blood. This receptor was obtained from a man aged 18 to 35 with acute or convalescent COVID-19. The CDR3 protein is CASSPQGGAYNSPLHF. In DNA, the CDR3 is TGTGCCAGCAGCCCCCAGGGGGGTGCGTATAATTCACCCCTCCACTTT.